This T cell receptor (beta chain) was sequenced for a study of cytotoxic CD8 clonotypes in ibrutinib-treated CLL. Study-wide background: IGHV unmutated around 17; relapsed/refractory about a dozen; treatment-naive about 14.

CDR3 length: 10 amino acids. Study conclusions and caveats: On treatment, the uncommon public clonotypes contracted or remained stable. Timing of sampling differed between sustained-remission and progressing patients.

Method: immunoSEQ multiplex PCR; TCRdb's copy keeps in-frame clones and lacks some. Altogether under 200,000 clones are present, 70% to 85% being singletons, with the ten largest covering around 4.5%. This clone was detected only a few times. The antigen is not known. The sample was PBMCs, taken after 24 months of ibrutinib treatment. This chain uses TRBV21-1 with TRBJ2-5; TRBD2 is taken as the D call from the table, unchecked against the DNA. TRBV21-1 is marked as a pseudogene. This TCR came from a human donor with chronic lymphocytic leukemia. CDR3 sequence: CASPEETQYF. The DNA for the CDR3 is TGTGCCAGCCCCGAGGAGACCCAGTACTTC.